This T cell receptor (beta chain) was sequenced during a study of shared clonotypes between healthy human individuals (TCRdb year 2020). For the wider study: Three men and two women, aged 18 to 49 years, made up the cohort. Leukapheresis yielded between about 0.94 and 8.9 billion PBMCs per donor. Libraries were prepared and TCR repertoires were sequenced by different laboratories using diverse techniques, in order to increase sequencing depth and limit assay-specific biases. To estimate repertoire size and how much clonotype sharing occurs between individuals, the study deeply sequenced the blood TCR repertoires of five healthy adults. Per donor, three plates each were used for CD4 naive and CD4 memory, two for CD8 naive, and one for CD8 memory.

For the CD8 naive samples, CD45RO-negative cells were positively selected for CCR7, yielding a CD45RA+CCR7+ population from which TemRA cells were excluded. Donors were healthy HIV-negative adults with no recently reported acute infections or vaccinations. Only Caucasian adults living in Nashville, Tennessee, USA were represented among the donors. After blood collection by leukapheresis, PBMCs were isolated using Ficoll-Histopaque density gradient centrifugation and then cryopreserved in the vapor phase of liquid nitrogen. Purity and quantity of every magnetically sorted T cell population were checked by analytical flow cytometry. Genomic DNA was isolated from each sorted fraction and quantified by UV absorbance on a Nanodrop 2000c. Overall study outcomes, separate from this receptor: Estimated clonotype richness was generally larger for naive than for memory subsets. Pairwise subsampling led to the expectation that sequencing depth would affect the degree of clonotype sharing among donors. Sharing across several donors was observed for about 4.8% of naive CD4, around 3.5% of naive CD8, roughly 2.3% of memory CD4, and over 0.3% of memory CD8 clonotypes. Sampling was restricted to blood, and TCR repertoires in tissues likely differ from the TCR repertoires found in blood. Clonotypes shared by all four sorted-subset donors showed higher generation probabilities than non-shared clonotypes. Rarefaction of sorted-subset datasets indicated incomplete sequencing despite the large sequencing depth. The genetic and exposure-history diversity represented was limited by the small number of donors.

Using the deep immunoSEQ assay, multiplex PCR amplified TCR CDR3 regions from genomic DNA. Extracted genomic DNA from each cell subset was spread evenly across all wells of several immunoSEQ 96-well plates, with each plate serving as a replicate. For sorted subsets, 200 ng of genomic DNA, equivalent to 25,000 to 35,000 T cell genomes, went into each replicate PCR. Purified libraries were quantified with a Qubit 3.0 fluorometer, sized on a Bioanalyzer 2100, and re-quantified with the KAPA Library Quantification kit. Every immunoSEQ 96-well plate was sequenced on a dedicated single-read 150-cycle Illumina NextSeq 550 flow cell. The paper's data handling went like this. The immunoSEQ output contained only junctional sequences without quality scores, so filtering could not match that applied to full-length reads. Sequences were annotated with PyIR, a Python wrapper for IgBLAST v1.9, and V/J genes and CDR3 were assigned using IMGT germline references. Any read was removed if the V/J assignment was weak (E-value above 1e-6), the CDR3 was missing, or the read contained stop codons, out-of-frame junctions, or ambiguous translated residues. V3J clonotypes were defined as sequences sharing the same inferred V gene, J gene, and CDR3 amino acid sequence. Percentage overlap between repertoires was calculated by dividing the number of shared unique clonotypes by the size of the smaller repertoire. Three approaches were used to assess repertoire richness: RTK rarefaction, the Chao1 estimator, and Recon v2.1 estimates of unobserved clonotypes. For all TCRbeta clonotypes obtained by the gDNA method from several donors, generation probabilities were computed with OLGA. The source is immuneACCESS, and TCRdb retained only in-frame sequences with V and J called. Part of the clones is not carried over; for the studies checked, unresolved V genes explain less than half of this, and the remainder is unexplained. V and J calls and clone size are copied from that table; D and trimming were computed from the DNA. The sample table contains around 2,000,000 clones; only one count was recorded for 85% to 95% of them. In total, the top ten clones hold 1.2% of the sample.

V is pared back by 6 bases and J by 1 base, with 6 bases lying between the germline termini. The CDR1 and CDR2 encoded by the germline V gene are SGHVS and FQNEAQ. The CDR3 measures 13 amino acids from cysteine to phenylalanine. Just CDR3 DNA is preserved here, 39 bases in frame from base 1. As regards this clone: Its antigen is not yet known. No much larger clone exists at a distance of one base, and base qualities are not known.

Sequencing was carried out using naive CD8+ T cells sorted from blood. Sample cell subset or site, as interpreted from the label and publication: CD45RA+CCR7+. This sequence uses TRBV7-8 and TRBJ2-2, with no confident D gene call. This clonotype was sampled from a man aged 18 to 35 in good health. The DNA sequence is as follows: TGTGCCAGCAGGATTGGGAACACCGGGGAGCTGTTTTTT. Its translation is CASRIGNTGELFF.